This is a list of T cell receptor beta chains from one sample in a study of cytomegalovirus exposure and HLA in healthy donors. TCRdb's copy holds only in-frame clones and misses some; the assay was immunoSEQ multiplex PCR. The sample lists a few hundred thousand clones; 75% to 90% were seen once. The sequenced sample consisted of PBMCs. These TCRs come from a woman under 30 in good health and CMV-seronegative. Both conserved end residues are part of each CDR3. The order of the fields is D gene, V gene, J gene, clone size, CDR3 protein, CDR3 DNA. A D gene is named only where the DNA matches it firmly. Some rows mark clone size as missing; the rest say once, few, many or name a class of expanded clone.

d_gene: -; v_gene: TRBV7-2; j_gene: TRBJ1-4; abundance: few; CDR3aa: CASSLGPEKLFF; CDR3nt: TGTGCCAGCAGCTTAGGGCCTGAAAAACTGTTTTTT
d_gene: -; v_gene: TRBV29-1; j_gene: TRBJ2-7; abundance: once; CDR3aa: CSVGPRIGGYEQYF; CDR3nt: TGCAGCGTTGGGCCCCGGATCGGGGGCTACGAGCAGTACTTC
d_gene: -; v_gene: TRBV28; j_gene: TRBJ2-2; abundance: -; CDR3aa: CASSLSTTGELFF; CDR3nt: TGTGCCAGCAGCCTAAGCACTACCGGGGAGCTGTTTTTT
d_gene: -; v_gene: TRBV19; j_gene: TRBJ2-5; abundance: -; CDR3aa: CASSIPPQGQETQYF; CDR3nt: TGTGCCAGTAGTATCCCCCCGCAGGGGCAAGAGACCCAGTACTTC
d_gene: TRBD2; v_gene: TRBV30; j_gene: TRBJ2-7; abundance: -; CDR3aa: CAWSRPGLAIYLPYEQYF; CDR3nt: TGTGCCTGGAGCCGGCCGGGACTAGCTATATACTTACCCTACGAGCAGTACTTC
d_gene: TRBD1; v_gene: TRBV27; j_gene: TRBJ2-7; abundance: -; CDR3aa: CASSLSDRGPYEQYF; CDR3nt: TGTGCCAGCAGTTTGTCGGACAGGGGTCCCTACGAGCAGTACTTC
d_gene: -; v_gene: TRBV6-5; j_gene: TRBJ1-1; abundance: -; CDR3aa: CASSYSGREAFF; CDR3nt: TGTGCCAGCAGTTACTCTGGCAGGGAAGCTTTCTTT
d_gene: TRBD1; v_gene: TRBV4-2; j_gene: TRBJ2-5; abundance: -; CDR3aa: CASSQDRDSGETQYF; CDR3nt: TGTGCCAGCAGCCAAGATCGGGACAGTGGAGAGACCCAGTACTTC
d_gene: -; v_gene: TRBV14; j_gene: TRBJ2-3; abundance: -; CDR3aa: CASSKKAASRTDTQYF; CDR3nt: TGTGCCAGCAGCAAGAAGGCCGCCTCTAGGACAGATACGCAGTATTTT
d_gene: -; v_gene: TRBV28; j_gene: TRBJ2-7; abundance: once; CDR3aa: CASSPGGRYEQYF; CDR3nt: TGTGCCAGCAGCCCGGGGGGCCGCTACGAGCAGTACTTC
d_gene: -; v_gene: TRBV2; j_gene: TRBJ1-5; abundance: -; CDR3aa: CASSGGTNSNQPQHF; CDR3nt: TGTGCCAGCAGTGGGGGGACAAATAGCAATCAGCCCCAGCATTTT
d_gene: -; v_gene: TRBV19; j_gene: TRBJ2-5; abundance: -; CDR3aa: CASSIGPLKNQETQYF; CDR3nt: TGTGCCAGTAGTATAGGGCCTCTCAAAAATCAAGAGACCCAGTACTTC
d_gene: TRBD2; v_gene: TRBV30; j_gene: TRBJ2-1; abundance: -; CDR3aa: CAIGPGGYNEQFF; CDR3nt: TGTGCAATAGGCCCGGGGGGCTACAATGAGCAGTTCTTC
d_gene: -; v_gene: TRBV18; j_gene: TRBJ2-7; abundance: -; CDR3aa: CASSIGGNEQYF; CDR3nt: TGTGCCAGCTCAATTGGGGGGAATGAGCAGTACTTC
d_gene: -; v_gene: TRBV5-1; j_gene: TRBJ1-1; abundance: -; CDR3aa: CASSLDSTNTEAFF; CDR3nt: TGCGCCAGCAGCTTGGACAGCACGAACACTGAAGCTTTCTTT
d_gene: -; v_gene: TRBV9; j_gene: TRBJ2-1; abundance: -; CDR3aa: CASSQKGPGQSSYNEQFF; CDR3nt: TGTGCCAGCAGCCAAAAGGGTCCGGGACAAAGCTCCTACAATGAGCAGTTCTTC
d_gene: -; v_gene: TRBV4-2; j_gene: TRBJ1-5; abundance: few; CDR3aa: CASSQVWGGNQPQHF; CDR3nt: TGTGCCAGCAGCCAAGTCTGGGGGGGCAATCAGCCCCAGCATTTT
d_gene: -; v_gene: TRBV6-9; j_gene: TRBJ2-7; abundance: -; CDR3aa: CASSYPMGAEHEQYF; CDR3nt: TGTGCCAGCAGTTATCCGATGGGGGCCGAACACGAGCAGTACTTC
d_gene: -; v_gene: TRBV6-6; j_gene: TRBJ2-1; abundance: -; CDR3aa: CASSYSAGMDEQFF; CDR3nt: TGTGCCAGCAGTTACTCGGCGGGTATGGATGAGCAGTTCTTC
d_gene: TRBD1; v_gene: TRBV6-5; j_gene: TRBJ1-5; abundance: -; CDR3aa: CASRATGTENQPQHF; CDR3nt: TGTGCCAGCAGGGCCACCGGGACAGAGAATCAGCCCCAGCATTTT
d_gene: TRBD2; v_gene: TRBV28; j_gene: TRBJ2-3; abundance: -; CDR3aa: CASSLYGLARSTDTQYF; CDR3nt: TGTGCCAGCAGTTTATACGGACTAGCCCGTAGCACAGATACGCAGTATTTT
d_gene: -; v_gene: TRBV7-2; j_gene: TRBJ2-3; abundance: -; CDR3aa: CATQRGTDTQYF; CDR3nt: TGTGCCACCCAAAGGGGAACAGATACGCAGTATTTT